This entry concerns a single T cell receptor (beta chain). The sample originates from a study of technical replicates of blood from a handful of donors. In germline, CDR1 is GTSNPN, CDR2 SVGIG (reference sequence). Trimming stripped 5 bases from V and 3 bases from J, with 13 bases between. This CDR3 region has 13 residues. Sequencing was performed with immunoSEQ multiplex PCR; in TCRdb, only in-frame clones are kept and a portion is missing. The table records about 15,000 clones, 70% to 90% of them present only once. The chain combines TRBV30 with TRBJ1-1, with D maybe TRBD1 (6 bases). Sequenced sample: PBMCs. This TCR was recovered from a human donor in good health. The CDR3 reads CAWGRGADTEAFF. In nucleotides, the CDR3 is TGTGCCTGGGGACGGGGGGCGGACACTGAAGCTTTCTTT.